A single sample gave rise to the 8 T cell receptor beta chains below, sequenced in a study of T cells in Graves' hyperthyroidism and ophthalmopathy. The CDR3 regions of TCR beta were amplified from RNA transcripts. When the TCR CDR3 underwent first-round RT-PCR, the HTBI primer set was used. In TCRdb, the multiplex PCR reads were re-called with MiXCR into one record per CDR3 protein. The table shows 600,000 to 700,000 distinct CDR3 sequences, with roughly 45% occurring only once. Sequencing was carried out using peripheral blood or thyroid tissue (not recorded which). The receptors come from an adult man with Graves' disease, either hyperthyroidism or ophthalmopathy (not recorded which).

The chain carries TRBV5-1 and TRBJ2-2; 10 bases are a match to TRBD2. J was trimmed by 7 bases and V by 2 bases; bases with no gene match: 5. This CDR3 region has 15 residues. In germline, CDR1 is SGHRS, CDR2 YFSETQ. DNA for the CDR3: TGCGCCAGCAGCTTAGCGGGAGGGCCCGACGGGGAGCTGTTTTTT. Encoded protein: CASSLAGGPDGELFF. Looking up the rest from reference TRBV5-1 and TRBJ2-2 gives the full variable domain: KAGVTQTPRYLIKTRGQQVTLSCSPISGHRSVSWYQQTPGQGLQFLFEYFSETQRNKGNFPGRFSGRQFSNSRSEMNVSTLELGDSALYLCASSLAGGPDGELFFGEGSRLTVL.

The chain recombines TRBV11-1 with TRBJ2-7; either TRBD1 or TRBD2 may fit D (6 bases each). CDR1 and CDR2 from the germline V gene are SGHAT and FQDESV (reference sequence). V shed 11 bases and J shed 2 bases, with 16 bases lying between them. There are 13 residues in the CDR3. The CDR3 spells CAQRGARAYEQYF. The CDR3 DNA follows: TGTGCCCAGAGGGGGGCGAGGGCCTACGAGCAGTACTTC.

As DNA, the CDR3 is TGCAGCGCTGGACAGGGCGAGCAGTACTTC. Translating gives CSAGQGEQYF. The chain recombines TRBV29-1 with TRBJ2-7; 8 bases align to TRBD1. This CDR3 comprises 10 residues. The V segment lost 7 bases and the J segment 6 bases; nucleotides outside the gene matches: 2. CDR1 SQVTM and CDR2 ANQGSEA come from the germline V gene.

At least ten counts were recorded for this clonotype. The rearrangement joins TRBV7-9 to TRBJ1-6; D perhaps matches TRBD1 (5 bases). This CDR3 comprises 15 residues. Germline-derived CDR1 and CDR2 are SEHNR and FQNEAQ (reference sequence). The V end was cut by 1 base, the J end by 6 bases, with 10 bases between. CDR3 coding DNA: TGTGCCAGCAGCTTAGATGGGCAGGGTAATTCACCCCTCCACTTT. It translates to CASSLDGQGNSPLHF.

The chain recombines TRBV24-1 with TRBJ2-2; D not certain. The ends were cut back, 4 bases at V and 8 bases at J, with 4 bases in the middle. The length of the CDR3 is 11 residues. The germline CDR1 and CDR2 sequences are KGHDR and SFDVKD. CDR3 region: CATSDLGELFF. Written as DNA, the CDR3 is TGTGCCACCAGTGACCTAGGGGAGCTGTTTTTT.

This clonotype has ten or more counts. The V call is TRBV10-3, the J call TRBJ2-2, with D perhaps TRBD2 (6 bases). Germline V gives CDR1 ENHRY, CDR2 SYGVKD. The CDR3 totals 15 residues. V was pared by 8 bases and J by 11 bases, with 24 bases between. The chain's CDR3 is CAILESQVSEGELFF. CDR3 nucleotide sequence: TGTGCCATCCTCGAATCCCAAGTATCGGAGGGAGAGCTGTTTTTT.

The CDR3 region is CASQGHRAAAEAFF. The DNA for the CDR3 is TGTGCCAGCCAAGGCCACAGGGCCGCCGCTGAAGCTTTCTTT. The chain couples TRBV25-1 to TRBJ1-1; perhaps TRBD1 as D (6 bases). The CDR3 length is 14 residues. Trimming removed 8 bases at V and 6 bases at J, with 19 bases between. CDR1 MGHDK and CDR2 SYGVNS come from the germline V gene.

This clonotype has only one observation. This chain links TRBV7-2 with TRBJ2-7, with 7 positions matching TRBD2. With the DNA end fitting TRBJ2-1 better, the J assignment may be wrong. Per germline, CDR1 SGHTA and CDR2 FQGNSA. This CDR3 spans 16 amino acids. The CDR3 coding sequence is TGTGCCAGCAGCTTAGCGGGCGGGGGCTCCTACAATGAGCAGTTCTTC. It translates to CASSLAGGGSYNEQFF.